The 13 T cell receptor beta chains below were found in one sample sequenced in a study of Tregs in tolerant kidney transplant recipients. Assay used: immunoSEQ multiplex PCR; TCRdb lists only in-frame clones, some missing. This table holds 100,000 to 150,000 clones, 92% found once. Input material: CD4+ T cells from blood. The receptor source for this set is a human donor in good health.

V is TRBV12-5 and J is TRBJ2-3; D is undetermined. The CDR3 sequence is 14 residues long. Trimming stripped 5 bases from V and 4 bases from J, with 13 bases between. Germline V lookup: CDR1 LGHNT, CDR2 FRNRAP. The CDR3 reads CASGLRFLADTQYF. Here the CDR3 DNA reads TGTGCTAGTGGTCTCCGGTTTCTAGCAGATACGCAGTATTTT.

The gene calls are TRBV7-3 and TRBJ1-2, with D possibly matching TRBD1 (6 bases). Per the germline V gene, CDR1 is SGHTA and CDR2 is FQGTGA. This CDR3 spans 16 amino acids. V shed 2 bases and J shed 8 bases, with 21 bases lying between them. The DNA of the CDR3 is TGTGCCAGCAGCTTAGTCCCAACAGGGCGAGCGGAAGGCTACACCTTC. The encoded protein is CASSLVPTGRAEGYTF. Together with reference TRBV7-3 and TRBJ1-2, the CDR3 gives the full variable domain: GAGVSQTPSNKVTEKGKYVELRCDPISGHTALYWYRQSLGQGPEFLIYFQGTGAADDSGLPNDRFFAVRPEGSVSTLKIQRTERGDSAVYLCASSLVPTGRAEGYTFGSGTRLTVV.

The CDR3 DNA reads TGCGCCAGCAGCCAAGGGGCAGCGGGGAGATACAATGAGCAGTTCTTC. It codes for CASSQGAAGRYNEQFF. V gene TRBV4-1 combines with J gene TRBJ2-1; 7 bases are a match to TRBD2. The CDR3 has 16 residues. V dropped 1 base and J dropped 4; count of bases not matched to a gene: 7. Per the germline V gene, CDR1 is MGHRA and CDR2 is YSYEKL.

The chain couples TRBV21-1 to TRBJ2-7; the tabulated D call, TRBD2, remains unverified against the DNA. TRBV21-1 constitutes a pseudogene. This CDR3 has 16 residues. Here the CDR3 DNA reads TGTGCCAGCAGCAAATTGCGTCCGGACTGTACCTACGAGCAGTACTTC. Its protein product is CASSKLRPDCTYEQYF.

This rearrangement joins TRBV20-1 to TRBJ2-7; D not certain. The V and J ends lost 5 bases and 3 bases respectively, with 8 bases between them. The germline V gene encodes CDR1 DFQATT and CDR2 SNEGSKA (reference sequence). The CDR3 is 11 residues long. The CDR3 nucleotides are TGCAGTGCTGCCCCTTACTACGAGCAGTACTTC. Encoded protein: CSAAPYYEQYF.

This clone has only a few counts. The chain is built from TRBV19 and TRBJ1-5; D might be TRBD1 (5 bases). This CDR3 spans 14 amino acids. V shed 6 bases and J shed 7 bases, with 16 bases lying between them. In germline, CDR1 is LNHDA, CDR2 SQIVND (reference sequence). The DNA of the CDR3 is TGTGCCAGTAGCCAGGACACCCACCAACAGCCCCAGCATTTT. Amino acid sequence: CASSQDTHQQPQHF.

This chain connects TRBV2 to TRBJ1-6; D is perhaps TRBD1 (6 bases). The CDR3 covers 15 residues. V lost 6 bases and J lost 0, with 9 bases in between. The germline CDR1 and CDR2 sequences are SNHLY and FYNNEI. CDR3 amino acids: CASRDRSSYNSPLHF. The CDR3 DNA reads TGTGCCAGCAGGGACAGAAGCTCCTATAATTCACCCCTCCACTTT.

This chain connects TRBV18 to TRBJ1-1; 7 nucleotides align to TRBD1. V was clipped by 3 bases and J by 1 base; unmatched bases: 8. CDR1 is KGHSH and CDR2 is LQKENI in the germline V gene. CDR3 size: 16 residues. The CDR3 DNA sequence: TGTGCCAGCTCACCGGCGTTCGGGACAGCGAACACTGAAGCTTTCTTT. It codes for CASSPAFGTANTEAFF. Full variable domain (outside the CDR3, taken from reference TRBV18 and TRBJ1-1): NAGVMQNPRHLVRRRGQEARLRCSPMKGHSHVYWYRQLPEEGLKFMVYLQKENIIDESGMPKERFSAEFPKEGPSILRIQQVVRGDSAAYFCASSPAFGTANTEAFFGQGTRLTVV.

The gene calls are TRBV10-3 and TRBJ2-2; D remains unclear. Trimming left V 4 bases short and J 3 bases short, with 15 bases between. The CDR3 runs 16 residues. Per the germline V gene, CDR1 is ENHRY and CDR2 is SYGVKD. The CDR3 here is CAISVRMVGDTGELFF. The CDR3, as DNA: TGTGCCATCAGTGTGAGGATGGTAGGAGACACCGGGGAGCTGTTTTTT.

This rearrangement joins TRBV7-2 to TRBJ2-1; no definite D call. From germline, CDR1 is SGHTA and CDR2 FQGNSA. V was trimmed by 5 bases and J by 4 bases, leaving 9 bases between them. This CDR3 spans 13 amino acids. CDR3 nucleotides: TGTGCCAGCAGCCCTCCTAGATACAATGAGCAGTTCTTC. As protein: CASSPPRYNEQFF.

J is TRBJ1-4 and V is TRBV7-9; D is unresolved. Trimming removed 1 base at V and 8 bases at J, with 11 bases between. CDR1 is SEHNR and CDR2 is FQNEAQ in the germline V gene (reference sequence). The CDR3 length is 14 residues. CDR3 nucleotides: TGTGCCAGCAGCTTAGTAGGGTTTGGGGAAAAACTGTTTTTT. Translated: CASSLVGFGEKLFF.

The chain is built from TRBV5-5 and TRBJ2-2; D remains unclear. The germline CDR1 and CDR2 sequences are SGHKS and YYEKEE (reference sequence). The CDR3 totals 15 residues. The V gene lost 0 bases and the J gene lost 0 bases, with 6 bases spanning the gap. The CDR3 region is CASSLVTANTGELFF. DNA of the CDR3: TGTGCCAGCAGCTTGGTCACAGCGAACACCGGGGAGCTGTTTTTT.

This sequence joins TRBV5-4 and TRBJ2-7, with 9 bases lining up with TRBD2. In germline, CDR1 is SGHNT, CDR2 YYREEE (reference sequence). The CDR3 spans 15 residues. V dropped 1 base and J dropped 3; count of bases not matched to a gene: 5. The CDR3 reads CASSLSAGGYYEQYF. The CDR3, as DNA: TGTGCCAGCAGCTTGTCAGCGGGGGGCTACTACGAGCAGTACTTC.